The entry that follows covers one T cell receptor beta chain sequence. This CDR3 spans 16 amino acids. V lost 1 base to trimming and J lost 0 bases; unmatched junction nucleotides: 4. The germline V gene encodes CDR1 MGHDK and CDR2 SYGVNS. This entry comes from a study of blood T cell repertoires in COVID-19. As for the study in general: Whether acute or convalescent, the COVID-19 samples came from the United States, Italy and Spain. In each case, the material was cDNA or gDNA derived from T cells, B-cell-depleted T cells, or PBMCs.

Methods used by the authors: Estimates of nucleated cell counts were drawn from the amplification of reference gene primers. Repertoires were generated with immunoSEQ multiplex PCR, while TCRdb's copy carries only in-frame clones and drops some. For V, J and clone size, that table is used; D and trimming come from the DNA. Altogether around 40,000 clones are present, around nine tenths being singletons, with the ten largest covering 20% to 25%. Input material: peripheral blood. The source of this sequence is a man aged 50 or older with active COVID-19. This chain uses TRBV25-1 with TRBJ2-3; 7 bases match TRBD1. The CDR3, as DNA: TGTGCCAGCAGTGAATGGACAGGTTTTAGCACAGATACGCAGTATTTT. Protein: CASSEWTGFSTDTQYF. Full variable domain (missing parts from reference TRBV25-1 and TRBJ2-3): EADIYQTPRYLVIGTGKKITLECSQTMGHDKMYWYQQDPGMELHLIHYSYGVNSTEKGDLSSESTVSRIRTEHFPLTLESARPSHTSQYLCASSEWTGFSTDTQYFGPGTRLTVL.